Following are 9 T cell receptor beta chains from one sample sequenced in a study of beta chain features in type 1 diabetes. General study findings and limits: All four CD4+ subsets of Type 1 diabetes patients contained TCRB CDR3s that were moderately but significantly shorter.

Of the isolated RNA, all was reverse transcribed, and so the sequenced material was expressed TCRB transcripts. Sequencing used immunoSEQ multiplex PCR; TCRdb keeps in-frame clones, though not all of them. The sample comprises 310,000 or so clones, 7% to 10% of which are singletons, and roughly 1% rests with the top ten. The antigens for these receptors are not known. Input material: central memory CD4+ T cells from blood. The source of these receptors is a man younger than 40 with type 1 diabetes.

V and J are TRBV30 and TRBJ1-3; D not certain. Germline V lookup: CDR1 GTSNPN, CDR2 SVGIG (reference sequence). The CDR3 is 13 amino acids. V lost 2 bases and J lost 3, with 8 bases in between. The CDR3 is CAWSSGDGNTIYF. The CDR3 DNA is TGTGCCTGGAGTAGCGGGGATGGAAACACCATATATTTT. Complete variable domain (other parts from reference TRBV30 and TRBJ1-3): SQTIHQWPATLVQPVGSPLSLECTVEGTSNPNLYWYRQAAGRGLQLLFYSVGIGQISSEVPQNLSASRPQDRQFILSSKKLLLSDSGFYLCAWSSGDGNTIYFGEGSWLTVV.

The chain joins TRBV7-9 to TRBJ2-6; D gene ambiguous. The CDR3 is 14 residues long. Germline V gene lookup returns CDR1 SEHNR and CDR2 FQNEAQ (reference sequence). V was clipped by 10 bases and J by 2 bases, with 12 bases between them. The CDR3 sequence is CATPGPPGANVLTF. CDR3 DNA sequence: TGTGCCACCCCGGGTCCTCCTGGGGCCAACGTCCTGACTTTC.

This chain uses TRBV30 with TRBJ1-1, with D perhaps matching TRBD1 (6 bases). CDR1 and CDR2 from the germline V gene are GTSNPN and SVGIG (reference sequence). The length of the CDR3 is 10 residues. The CDR3, as DNA: TGTGGGGGAGGGGGCACTGAAGCTTTCTTT. Translation gives CGGGGTEAFF.

This clone has more than one count but fewer than ten. This rearrangement joins TRBV28 to TRBJ1-6; 10 bases are shared with TRBD1. The CDR3 length is 13 residues. With 7 bases clipped from V and 7 bases from J, the junction kept 1 base outside the gene matches. Germline CDR1 MDHEN, CDR2 SYDVKM. The CDR3 DNA follows: TGTGCCAGCAAGACAGGGGGCAATTCACCCCTCCACTTT. It yields the protein CASKTGGNSPLHF.

This clone was detected only a few times. The CDR3, as DNA: TGTGCCAGCAGTTTACCTCTGGGGTCTCACTCAGATACGCAGTATTTT. This gives the protein CASSLPLGSHSDTQYF. The chain combines TRBV28 with TRBJ2-3; unclear D gene. The V and J ends lost 2 bases and 4 bases respectively, with 16 bases between them. Germline V gene lookup returns CDR1 MDHEN and CDR2 SYDVKM. The CDR3 spans 16 residues.

A few counts support this clone. The rearrangement uses TRBV7-2 and TRBJ2-5; maybe TRBD1 (5 bases). Between the trimmed V and J ends, which lost 5 bases and 0 bases, there was a span of 10 bases. Germline values: CDR1 SGHTA, CDR2 FQGNSA. This CDR3 contains 14 residues. The CDR3 DNA reads as TGTGCCAGCAGCAAGGGGTCGTACCAAGAGACCCAGTACTTC. Its translation is CASSKGSYQETQYF. Looking up the rest from reference TRBV7-2 and TRBJ2-5 gives the full variable domain: GAGVSQSPSNKVTEKGKDVELRCDPISGHTALYWYRQSLGQGLEFLIYFQGNSAPDKSGLPSDRFSAERTGGSVSTLTIQRTQQEDSAVYLCASSKGSYQETQYFGPGTRLLVL.

The chain recombines TRBV7-2 with TRBJ2-5; the match to TRBD2 covers 9 bases. In germline, CDR1 is SGHTA, CDR2 FQGNSA. The CDR3 extends over 15 amino acids. The V and J ends lost 6 bases and 2 bases, in that order; junction bases with no gene match: 7. The CDR3 sequence: CASRPQSGGQETQYF. In nucleotides, the CDR3 is TGTGCCAGCAGGCCCCAGAGCGGGGGGCAAGAGACCCAGTACTTC.

This clone was counted a few times. The chain combines TRBV30 with TRBJ2-7; possible D gene TRBD1, 8 bases. Trimming removed 0 bases from V and 3 bases from J, with 33 bases in between. The CDR3 sequence is 21 residues long. The germline gives CDR1 GTSNPN, CDR2 SVGIG (reference sequence). The CDR3 nucleotides are TGTGCCTGGAGTGTATTTCTTCTTGAACTTAACACAGGGGGGGCACGCTACGAGCAGTACTTC. Translating gives CAWSVFLLELNTGGARYEQYF. The full variable domain, with the rest looked up from reference TRBV30 and TRBJ2-7, is SQTIHQWPATLVQPVGSPLSLECTVEGTSNPNLYWYRQAAGRGLQLLFYSVGIGQISSEVPQNLSASRPQDRQFILSSKKLLLSDSGFYLCAWSVFLLELNTGGARYEQYFGPGTRLTVT.

The chain links TRBV7-2 to TRBJ1-1; D uncertain. CDR3 size: 15 residues. The V and J ends lost 3 bases and 1 base respectively, with 12 bases between them. CDR1 and CDR2 from the germline V gene are SGHTA and FQGNSA. In nucleotides, the CDR3 is TGTGCCAGCAGCTTGGTAGTCGGTCAGAACACTGAAGCTTTCTTT. Its protein product is CASSLVVGQNTEAFF.